The rows below give T cell receptor beta chains drawn from one sample of a study of blood T cell repertoires in COVID-19. The protocol was immunoSEQ multiplex PCR, while the TCRdb copy is restricted to in-frame clones and leaves out a portion. This table holds roughly 330,000 clones, 80% to 90% found once. Material: peripheral blood. Receptors originate from a woman aged 50 to 65 with acute or convalescent COVID-19. The CDR3 runs from the conserved cysteine through the conserved F or W. A D gene is named only where the DNA matches it firmly. Rows may omit the clone size; those that give it use once, few, many or a size class.

V	J	size	D	CDR3	DNA
TRBV10-3	TRBJ1-1	once	TRBD1	CAISGWDSLNTEAFF	TGTGCCATCAGTGGTTGGGACAGCCTGAACACTGAAGCTTTCTTT
TRBV27	TRBJ1-5	-	-	CASSLVYAEDQPQHF	TGTGCCAGCAGTTTAGTATACGCAGAGGATCAGCCCCAGCATTTT
TRBV10-3	TRBJ2-4	-	TRBD1	CALRTGVFKNIQYF	TGTGCCCTTCGGACAGGGGTGTTTAAAAACATTCAGTACTTC
TRBV13	TRBJ1-6	-	-	CASSGAQSFNSPLHF	TGTGCCAGCAGCGGGGCACAGTCTTTTAATTCACCCCTCCACTTT
TRBV6-5	TRBJ2-1	-	-	CASSWPEQFF	TGTGCCAGCAGTTGGCCTGAGCAGTTCTTC
TRBV7-9	TRBJ1-2	once	TRBD1	CASSLAPGDSYGYTF	TGTGCCAGCAGCTTAGCCCCAGGGGACAGCTATGGCTACACCTTC
TRBV5-5	TRBJ1-1	-	-	CASRRDSLNTEAFF	TGTGCCAGCAGGCGAGACAGTTTGAACACTGAAGCTTTCTTT
TRBV2	TRBJ1-4	-	-	CAIERSSSLNEKLFF	TGTGCCATAGAACGGTCTTCCTCGCTTAATGAAAAACTGTTTTTT
TRBV6-5	TRBJ1-1	-	-	CASSPRGEAFF	TGTGCCAGCAGTCCCCGAGGGGAAGCTTTCTTT
TRBV25-1	TRBJ2-7	-	TRBD2	CASSDRVSGSYEQYF	TGTGCCAGCAGTGACCGGGTTAGCGGGAGTTACGAGCAGTACTTC
TRBV7-9	TRBJ1-3	few	-	CASSDRDLSGNTIYF	TGTGCCAGCAGCGATAGAGATCTCTCTGGAAACACCATATATTTT
TRBV9	TRBJ1-1	once	-	CASSEDSTEAFF	TGTGCCAGCAGTGAGGACAGCACTGAAGCTTTCTTT
TRBV14	TRBJ2-5	-	-	CASSQVAGPPQETQYF	TGTGCCAGCAGCCAAGTGGCGGGGCCTCCCCAAGAGACCCAGTACTTC
TRBV2	TRBJ2-1	-	-	CAIGLIATEQFF	TGTGCCATCGGATTAATAGCCACTGAGCAGTTCTTC
TRBV27	TRBJ2-7	-	-	CASSLRPPGRGRSYEQYF	TGTGCCAGCAGTTTACGGCCACCGGGGCGGGGACGCTCCTACGAGCAGTACTTC
TRBV12-5	TRBJ2-3	few	-	CASGRDSSADTQYF	TGTGCTAGTGGTCGGGACTCGTCGGCAGATACGCAGTATTTT
TRBV20-1	TRBJ1-1	once	TRBD1	CSVDRDTEAFF	TGCAGCGTCGACAGGGACACTGAAGCTTTCTTT
TRBV5-1	TRBJ2-5	once	TRBD1	CASSLADTTGGKETQYF	TGCGCCAGCAGCTTGGCCGACACCACAGGGGGAAAAGAGACCCAGTACTTC
TRBV11-2	TRBJ2-3	-	TRBD1	CASSLLTGGHDTQYF	TGTGCCAGCAGCTTATTGACAGGGGGCCATGATACGCAGTATTTT
TRBV9	TRBJ2-3	once	-	CASSFTGNSIADTQYF	TGTGCCAGCAGCTTTACAGGGAATTCCATAGCAGATACGCAGTATTTT
TRBV27	TRBJ2-3	-	-	CASTSRADTQYF	TGTGCCAGCACCTCCCGGGCAGATACGCAGTATTTT
TRBV3-1/TRBV3-2	TRBJ1-5	-	-	CASSQSQGGGQPQHF	TGTGCCAGCAGCCAATCGCAAGGGGGGGGTCAGCCCCAGCATTTT
TRBV5-8	TRBJ2-3	few	TRBD2	CASPVAGVVLKSSTDTQYF	TGTGCCAGCCCAGTAGCGGGAGTGGTTTTGAAATCTAGCACAGATACGCAGTATTTT
TRBV10-2	TRBJ2-2	-	-	CASSETSPGELFF	TGCGCCAGCAGTGAAACTAGCCCCGGGGAGCTGTTTTTT
TRBV7-9	TRBJ2-5	once	TRBD2	CASSLVAGTRGETQYF	TGTGCCAGCAGCTTAGTAGCGGGGACCCGGGGAGAGACCCAGTACTTC
TRBV14	TRBJ1-3	-	-	CASSQFYSGNTIYF	TGTGCCAGCAGCCAATTCTATTCTGGAAACACCATATATTTT
TRBV12-3/TRBV12-4	TRBJ1-1	once	-	CASSLGAEAFF	TGTGCCAGCAGTTTAGGAGCTGAAGCTTTCTTT
TRBV10-3	TRBJ2-1	-	-	CAISESLVDEQFF	TGTGCCATCAGTGAGTCCCTAGTCGATGAGCAGTTCTTC
TRBV9	TRBJ2-3	once	-	CASSVNRDTRSADTQYF	TGTGCCAGCAGCGTTAATCGGGACACCCGTAGCGCAGATACGCAGTATTTT
TRBV24-1	TRBJ1-1	-	-	CATSDPGEEGTEAFF	TGTGCCACCAGTGATCCGGGGGAGGAAGGGACTGAAGCTTTCTTT
TRBV3-1/TRBV3-2	TRBJ1-2	-	-	CASSLTITRGYTF	TGTGCCAGCAGCCTAACGATCACCCGGGGCTACACCTTC
TRBV15	TRBJ2-3	-	-	CATSRPPEDTQYF	TGTGCCACCAGCAGACCCCCCGAGGATACGCAGTATTTT
TRBV27	TRBJ1-6	-	TRBD1	CASSLSIWDRARSPLHF	TGTGCCAGCAGTTTATCGATTTGGGACAGGGCCCGTTCACCCCTCCACTTT
TRBV2	TRBJ2-7	many	TRBD1	CASRGTGRYEQYF	TGTGCCAGCAGGGGGACAGGGCGGTACGAGCAGTACTTC
TRBV30	TRBJ2-3	-	-	CAWSNSASFTQYF	TGTGCCTGGAGTAACTCGGCTAGCTTTACGCAGTATTTT
TRBV5-1	TRBJ2-5	-	TRBD1	CASSLGGQGGQETQYF	TGCGCCAGCAGCTTGGGTGGACAGGGGGGCCAAGAGACCCAGTACTTC
TRBV6-5	TRBJ2-2	-	TRBD2	CASSPGLASVGELFF	TGTGCCAGCAGCCCGGGACTAGCGAGCGTGGGGGAGCTGTTTTTT
TRBV9	TRBJ2-2	-	-	CASSVGAGTGELFF	TGTGCCAGCAGCGTAGGGGCTGGCACCGGGGAGCTGTTTTTT
TRBV9	TRBJ1-1	-	-	CASSPQAMNTEAFF	TGTGCCAGCAGCCCTCAGGCCATGAACACTGAAGCTTTCTTT
TRBV11-2	TRBJ1-5	-	-	CASSLDLDQPQHF	TGTGCCAGCAGCTTAGATCTCGATCAGCCCCAGCATTTT
TRBV19	TRBJ1-4	few	-	CASSNRIPNEKLFF	TGTGCCAGTAGTAACAGGATCCCGAATGAAAAACTGTTTTTT
TRBV6-2/TRBV6-3	TRBJ1-1	once	TRBD1	CASSYQGGLNTEAFF	TGTGCCAGCAGTTACCAAGGGGGCCTCAACACTGAAGCTTTCTTT